This TCR beta chain appears in the sequencing data of a study of lymphopenia after photon versus proton radiotherapy. Study findings and constraints: Under photons, naive T cells and diversity fell while effector/memory populations rose. A bigger post-nadir fall in TCR diversity correlated inversely with survival time in deceased patients. After the lymphocyte nadir, photon-treated repertoires showed oligoclonal expansion, especially of CD8+ Temra cells.

Repertoires were generated with immunoSEQ multiplex PCR, while TCRdb's copy carries only in-frame clones and drops some. The repertoire holds 150,000 or so clones, with more than 85% as singletons. To note about this clone: Its antigen is not identified.

Between the trimmed V and J ends, which lost 3 bases and 2 bases, there was a span of 8 bases. This CDR3 has 14 residues. Germline loops: CDR1 MNHEY, CDR2 SMNVEV (reference sequence). The chain joins TRBV27 to TRBJ1-5, with a tentative D call TRBD1 (5 bases). Sequenced here: peripheral blood, sampled from a patient treated with photon-based radiotherapy. This clonotype was obtained from a man between 45 and 60 years old with gastric cancer. The CDR3 reads CASSFGRGNQPQHF. The DNA for the CDR3 is TGTGCCAGCAGTTTCGGCAGGGGCAATCAGCCCCAGCATTTT.